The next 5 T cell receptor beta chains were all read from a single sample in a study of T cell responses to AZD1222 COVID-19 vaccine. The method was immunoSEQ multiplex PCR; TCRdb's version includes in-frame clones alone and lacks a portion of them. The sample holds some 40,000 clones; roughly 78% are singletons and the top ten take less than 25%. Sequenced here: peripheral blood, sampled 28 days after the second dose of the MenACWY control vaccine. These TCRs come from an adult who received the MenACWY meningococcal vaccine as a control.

The CDR3 loop is CASSPRLADTDTQYF. DNA of the CDR3: TGTGCCAGCTCACCACGGCTAGCCGATACAGATACGCAGTATTTT. The chain couples TRBV18 to TRBJ2-3; tentatively, D is TRBD2 (5 bases). Germline CDR1 reads KGHSH; CDR2 reads LQKENI. V lost 1 base and J 3 bases, leaving 11 bases between the germline ends. This CDR3 is built from 15 residues.

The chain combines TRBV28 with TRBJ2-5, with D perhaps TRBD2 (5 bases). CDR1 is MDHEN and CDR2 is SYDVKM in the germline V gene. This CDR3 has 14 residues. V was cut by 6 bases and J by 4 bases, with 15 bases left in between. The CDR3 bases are TGTGCCAGCAGGTCCGCCAACGGGGTAGAGACCCAGTACTTC. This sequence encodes CASRSANGVETQYF.

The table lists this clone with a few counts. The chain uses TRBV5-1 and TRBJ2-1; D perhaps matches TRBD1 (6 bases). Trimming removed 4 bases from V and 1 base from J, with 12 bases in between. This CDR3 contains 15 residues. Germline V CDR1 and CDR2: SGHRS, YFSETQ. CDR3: CASSPTGFSYNEQFF. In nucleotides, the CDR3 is TGCGCCAGCAGCCCTACAGGGTTTTCCTACAATGAGCAGTTCTTC. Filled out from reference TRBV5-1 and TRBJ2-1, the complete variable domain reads KAGVTQTPRYLIKTRGQQVTLSCSPISGHRSVSWYQQTPGQGLQFLFEYFSETQRNKGNFPGRFSGRQFSNSRSEMNVSTLELGDSALYLCASSPTGFSYNEQFFGPGTRLTVL.

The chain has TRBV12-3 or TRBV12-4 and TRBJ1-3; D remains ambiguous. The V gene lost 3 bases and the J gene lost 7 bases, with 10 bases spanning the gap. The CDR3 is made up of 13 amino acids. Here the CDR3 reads CASSLLEGNTIYF. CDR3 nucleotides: TGTGCCAGCAGTTTGTTGGAGGGTAACACCATATATTTT.

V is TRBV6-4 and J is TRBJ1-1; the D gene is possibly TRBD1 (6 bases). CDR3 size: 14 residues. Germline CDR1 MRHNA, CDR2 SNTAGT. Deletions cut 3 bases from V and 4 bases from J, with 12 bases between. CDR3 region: CASSEAGEGTEAFF. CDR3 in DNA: TGTGCCAGCAGTGAGGCAGGGGAGGGCACTGAAGCTTTCTTT.